The 21 T cell receptor beta chains below come from one sample, sequenced in a study of immune cell composition in non-small cell lung cancer. Libraries were prepared by immunoSEQ multiplex PCR; TCRdb keeps only in-frame clonotypes and omits some of them. This table has over 2,000 clones, 82% appearing once. Sequencing input: lung tumor tissue. All receptors come from a human donor with non-small cell lung cancer.

The V call is TRBV7-9, the J call TRBJ1-5; 8 nucleotides align to TRBD1. Trimming cost V 5 bases and J 5 bases; bases outside gene matches: 5. Germline lookup yields CDR1 SEHNR and CDR2 FQNEAQ (reference sequence). CDR3 length: 14 residues. The CDR3 protein is CASSHGQGYQPQHF. For the CDR3, the DNA is TGTGCCAGCAGCCATGGACAGGGATATCAGCCCCAGCATTTT.

This clone turned up a few times. This chain connects TRBV14 to TRBJ1-1; D is unclear. The CDR3 runs to 11 residues. Germline V gives CDR1 SGHDN, CDR2 FVKESK. The V end was cut by 4 bases, the J end by 7 bases, with 7 bases between. The CDR3 DNA sequence: TGTGCCAGCAGCCTCTCAGGTGAAGCTTTCTTT. Translating gives CASSLSGEAFF.

The V call is TRBV4-1, the J call TRBJ1-5; 7 bases are shared with TRBD1. The V gene end was trimmed by 6 bases and the J gene end by 8 bases; junction bases not matched to a gene: 7. Looked up from germline, CDR1 is MGHRA and CDR2 is YSYEKL. The CDR3 sequence is 13 residues long. This CDR3 reads CASSFRGREPQHF. The CDR3 nucleotides read TGCGCCAGCAGTTTTAGGGGGCGGGAGCCCCAGCATTTT.

The CDR3 DNA reads as TGCAGCGTCGCACGGGACGCAAAAGCGGGAGAGCAGTACTTC. It yields the protein CSVARDAKAGEQYF. The rearrangement joins TRBV29-1 to TRBJ2-7; 7 nucleotides agree with TRBD2. V dropped 6 bases and J dropped 7; count of bases not matched to a gene: 15. CDR1 SQVTM and CDR2 ANQGSEA come from the germline V gene. The CDR3 is made up of 14 amino acids.

The chain uses TRBV9 and TRBJ2-1; D might be TRBD2 (6 bases). V was trimmed by 0 bases and J by 6 bases, leaving 19 bases between them. From germline, CDR1 is SGDLS and CDR2 YYNGEE. This CDR3 is built from 17 residues. The CDR3 reads CASSVAISRGGVNEQFF. In DNA, the CDR3 is TGTGCCAGCAGCGTAGCTATTTCGAGGGGAGGTGTCAATGAGCAGTTCTTC.

A few counts support this clone. The chain has TRBV6-1 and TRBJ1-4; tentative D call: TRBD1 (6 bases). The CDR3 spans 15 residues. Trimming pared 1 base from V and 6 bases from J, leaving 12 bases between. Germline V lookup: CDR1 MNHNS, CDR2 SASEGT. The CDR3: CASSEGQAWDEKLFF. The CDR3 bases are TGTGCCAGCAGTGAAGGACAGGCGTGGGATGAAAAACTGTTTTTT.

The chain links TRBV19 to TRBJ2-5; 8 nucleotides match TRBD1. The J segment lost 1 base and the V segment lost 6 bases, leaving 4 bases of the junction unmatched. CDR3 length equals 14 residues. CDR1 LNHDA and CDR2 SQIVND come from the germline V gene (reference sequence). The CDR3 spells CASRRTGTQETQYF. The DNA of the CDR3 is TGTGCCAGTAGGAGGACAGGGACCCAAGAGACCCAGTACTTC.

The rearrangement uses TRBV7-2 and TRBJ2-7; 8 nucleotides line up with TRBD1. This CDR3 has 15 amino acids. Unmatched junction bases numbered 7, after V lost 5 bases and J lost 1 base. CDR1 and CDR2 from the germline V gene are SGHTA and FQGNSA. CDR3 region: CASSPDRARSYEQYF. CDR3 bases: TGTGCCAGCAGCCCGGACAGGGCGAGATCCTACGAGCAGTACTTC.

The V call is TRBV5-6, the J call TRBJ1-1; the match to TRBD1 covers 9 bases. CDR3 length: 13 residues. Germline CDR1 is SGHDT and CDR2 is YYEEEE. J lost 5 bases, V lost 7 bases, and 6 bases had no gene match. This CDR3 is CASQQGAITEAFF. The CDR3 DNA is TGTGCCAGCCAACAGGGGGCGATAACTGAAGCTTTCTTT.

J is TRBJ1-4 and V is TRBV7-9; a weak D match, TRBD1 (6 bases). This CDR3 has 14 residues. Germline V gene sequence: CDR1 SEHNR, CDR2 FQNEAQ (reference sequence). The ends were cut back, 4 bases at V and 4 bases at J, with 10 bases in the middle. The CDR3 loop is CASSWTANNEKLFF. The CDR3 DNA follows: TGTGCCAGCAGCTGGACAGCCAATAATGAAAAACTGTTTTTT.

The genes are TRBV7-8 and TRBJ1-1, with TRBD1 matching 10 bases. V dropped 4 bases and J dropped 4; count of bases not matched to a gene: 9. Germline V gene lookup returns CDR1 SGHVS and CDR2 FQNEAQ. The CDR3 sequence is 16 residues long. CDR3 protein: CASSSRTGGAITEAFF. CDR3 DNA: TGTGCCAGCAGCTCGAGGACAGGGGGGGCGATCACTGAAGCTTTCTTT.

The chain uses TRBV28 and TRBJ2-7; 7 bases map to TRBD2. CDR1 and CDR2 (germline): MDHEN, SYDVKM. This CDR3 contains 14 residues. J gave up 3 bases and V 6 bases, and 8 bases lay outside the gene matches. The CDR3 DNA follows: TGTGCCAGCAGCCTTCCAGGGAGGGACTACGAGCAGTACTTC. Amino acids: CASSLPGRDYEQYF.

This clone was counted once. V usage is TRBV6-6 and J usage is TRBJ2-1; 9 nucleotides agree with TRBD1. CDR3 length: 13 residues. V trimming: 5 bases; J trimming: 6 bases; junction bases outside the gene matches: 2. Germline values: CDR1 MNHNY, CDR2 SVGAGI (reference sequence). Here the CDR3 DNA reads TGTGCCAGCAGTAGACAGGGGGTCAATGAGCAGTTCTTC. Translation gives CASSRQGVNEQFF.

The CDR3 DNA follows: TGTGCCAGTAACCACCGACAGGGCAAAAGCTCTGGGGCCAACGTCCTGACTTTC. Protein sequence: CASNHRQGKSSGANVLTF. V gene TRBV19 combines with J gene TRBJ2-6; TRBD1 matches at 7 bases. Unmatched junction bases numbered 12, after V lost 7 bases and J lost 0 bases. Germline lookup yields CDR1 LNHDA and CDR2 SQIVND (reference sequence). CDR3 length: 18 amino acids.

The J gene is TRBJ2-7, the V gene TRBV10-3; 8 bases agree with TRBD1. The CDR3 spans 13 residues. The J segment lost 4 bases and the V segment lost 4 bases, leaving 3 bases of the junction unmatched. Germline values: CDR1 ENHRY, CDR2 SYGVKD. The CDR3 loop reads CAISGQGSYEQYF. The CDR3, as DNA: TGTGCCATCAGTGGACAGGGGTCTTACGAGCAGTACTTC.

The chain recombines TRBV5-1 with TRBJ2-2; D gene unclear. The CDR3 contains 12 residues. Germline CDR1 is SGHRS and CDR2 is YFSETQ. Trimming pared 2 bases from V and 4 bases from J, leaving 3 bases between. The CDR3: CASSFSTGELFF. In nucleotides, the CDR3 is TGCGCCAGCAGCTTTAGCACCGGGGAGCTGTTTTTT.

This clone was detected once. The gene calls are TRBV30 and TRBJ2-3; TRBD2 matches at 8 bases. CDR1 is GTSNPN, CDR2 SVGIG, per germline (reference sequence). V shed 2 bases and J 2 bases; nucleotides not matched to a gene: 3. The CDR3 spans 14 residues. The CDR3 loop is CAWSLAGNTDTQYF. The CDR3 region has the DNA TGTGCCTGGAGTTTAGCGGGGAACACAGATACGCAGTATTTT.

This clone was counted between two and nine times. The chain recombines TRBV4-2 with TRBJ1-1, with D unclear. Germline loops: CDR1 LGHNA, CDR2 YNFKEQ. This CDR3 is built from 11 residues. The V end lost 1 base, the J end lost 7 bases, and 4 bases lay between the germline ends. CDR3 bases: TGTGCCAGCAGCCAAGCCTATGAAGCTTTCTTT. Translating gives CASSQAYEAFF.

Only one count was recorded for this clone. J is TRBJ2-7 and V is TRBV5-5; 9 bases align to TRBD1. The germline V gene encodes CDR1 SGHKS and CDR2 YYEKEE (reference sequence). J lost 2 bases, V lost 4 bases, and 7 bases had no gene match. This CDR3 contains 15 residues. The CDR3 protein is CASSLQGARAYEQYF. For the CDR3, the DNA is TGTGCCAGCAGCCTACAGGGGGCAAGGGCCTACGAGCAGTACTTC.

This sequence joins TRBV19 and TRBJ2-1; TRBD2 might be the D (6 bases). This CDR3 has 15 amino acids. Germline V lookup: CDR1 LNHDA, CDR2 SQIVND (reference sequence). V gave up 1 base and J gave up 10 bases, with 17 bases separating them. CDR3 loop: CASSIVRGARREQFF. The CDR3 region has the DNA TGTGCCAGTAGTATAGTCCGCGGGGCCCGCAGAGAGCAGTTCTTC.

This rearrangement joins TRBV18 to TRBJ2-3; D is unresolved. Trimming cost V 3 bases and J 4 bases, with 5 bases left between them. Germline CDR1 KGHSH, CDR2 LQKENI. This CDR3 region has 12 residues. This chain's CDR3 is CASSPGSDTQYF. For the CDR3, the DNA is TGTGCCAGCTCACCTGGCTCAGATACGCAGTATTTT. The complete variable domain, with remaining parts taken from reference TRBV18 and TRBJ2-3, reads NAGVMQNPRHLVRRRGQEARLRCSPMKGHSHVYWYRQLPEEGLKFMVYLQKENIIDESGMPKERFSAEFPKEGPSILRIQQVVRGDSAAYFCASSPGSDTQYFGPGTRLTVL.